The 11 T cell receptor beta chains in this list originate from one sample, sequenced in a study of blood T cells in healthy people across ages. The authors ran a second PCR of roughly 6 to 12 cycles using a sample-barcoded 5' primer and a J-beta primer mix. TCRdb re-called the 5' RACE reads through MiXCR, storing one row per CDR3 protein. The table has approximately 800,000 distinct CDR3 sequences, 20% to 30% seen once. These same records also appear under a second study, on T cells of mothers and their children.

The sequencing sample was made of blood. These receptors all come from a boy under 18 in good health.

The V gene is TRBV20-1, the J gene TRBJ2-1; D call uncertain. V was cut by 3 bases and J by 2 bases, with 5 bases left in between. Germline CDR1 and CDR2: DFQATT and SNEGSKA (reference sequence). CDR3 size: 12 residues. The CDR3 reads CSASGPYNEQFF. In DNA, the CDR3 is TGCAGTGCTAGCGGGCCCTACAATGAGCAGTTCTTC.

The chain carries TRBV14 and TRBJ2-1, with TRBD1 identical over 8 bases. Germline CDR1 and CDR2: SGHDN and FVKESK. V lost 7 bases and J lost 7; bases outside the gene matches: 12. There are 15 residues in the CDR3. In nucleotides, the CDR3 is TGTGCCAGCAATACCAGGGGGCACTTTGGAAATGAGCAGTTCTTC. This gives the protein CASNTRGHFGNEQFF.

This clonotype was counted between two and nine times. The chain carries TRBV7-3 and TRBJ2-3, with 10 bases identical to TRBD2. Germline CDR1 SGHTA, CDR2 FQGTGA. CDR3 length: 15 amino acids. The V gene end was trimmed by 2 bases and the J gene end by 6 bases; junction bases not matched to a gene: 5. The CDR3 nucleotides are TGTGCCAGCAGCTTAGGGCTAGCGGGGGCGGATACGCAGTATTTT. Protein: CASSLGLAGADTQYF.

The chain combines TRBV5-1 with TRBJ1-3; no reliable D call. The CDR3 totals 13 residues. The ends were cut back, 5 bases at V and 8 bases at J, with 14 bases in the middle. The germline gives CDR1 SGHRS, CDR2 YFSETQ. In DNA, the CDR3 is TGCGCCAGCAGATTTTCTGGGGAGGACACCATATATTTT. Amino acid sequence: CASRFSGEDTIYF.

This clonotype was counted ten times or more. The chain joins TRBV29-1 to TRBJ1-5; maybe TRBD1 (6 bases). The CDR3 spans 13 residues. Germline V gives CDR1 SQVTM, CDR2 ANQGSEA. V was pared by 3 bases and J by 6 bases, with 12 bases between. The CDR3 nucleotides are TGCAGCGTTGACGGGGGGCAGGGTCAGCCCCAGCATTTT. This sequence encodes CSVDGGQGQPQHF.

The rearrangement uses TRBV2 and TRBJ2-5, with D perhaps matching TRBD2 (5 bases). Germline V lookup: CDR1 SNHLY, CDR2 FYNNEI. This CDR3 region has 13 residues. V shed 4 bases and J shed 2 bases, with 8 bases lying between them. CDR3 sequence: CASSAEVQETQYF. In DNA, the CDR3 is TGTGCCAGCAGTGCGGAGGTGCAAGAGACCCAGTACTTC.

DNA for the CDR3: TGTGCCAGCTCAACCAGTAGGGATAATGAGCAGTTCTTC. Translating gives CASSTSRDNEQFF. The chain couples TRBV18 to TRBJ2-1; D not certain. V dropped 5 bases and J dropped 7 bases, with 12 bases sitting between them. CDR3 size: 13 residues. Germline V CDR1 and CDR2: KGHSH, LQKENI.

This chain joins TRBV6-1 and TRBJ1-2; D remains unclear. V lost 1 base, J lost 4 bases, and 13 bases lay in between. Germline V gives CDR1 MNHNS, CDR2 SASEGT. CDR3 length: 15 amino acids. CDR3 coding DNA: TGTGCCAGCAGTGAAGAGACCTCCCCCGGCTATGGCTACACCTTC. It is translated as CASSEETSPGYGYTF.

This chain uses TRBV7-3 with TRBJ2-5; no reliable D call. The assigned J gene may be wrong: the sequence end matches TRBJ2-1 better. CDR1 and CDR2 from the germline V gene are SGHTA and FQGTGA. The CDR3 consists of 16 residues. The CDR3 DNA is TGTGCCAGCAGCTTAACGCCGGCCCCTACGTACAATGAGCAGTTCTTC. This translates into CASSLTPAPTYNEQFF.

The chain links TRBV12-3 or TRBV12-4 to TRBJ2-4; D may be TRBD1 (7 bases). The V end lost 6 bases, the J end lost 8 bases, and 14 bases lay between the germline ends. The CDR3 is made up of 13 amino acids. CDR3 DNA sequence: TGTGCCAGCAGCAATGACAGGGAGGACATTCAGTACTTC. Translating gives CASSNDREDIQYF.

This clonotype has ten or more counts. The chain uses TRBV3-1 and TRBJ2-5, with 13 bases matching TRBD2. Germline V CDR1 and CDR2: LGHDT, YNNKEL (reference sequence). V was clipped by 4 bases and J by 1 base; unmatched bases: 9. The CDR3 extends over 18 amino acids. The CDR3 nucleotides are TGTGCCAGCAGCCCTGGACTAGCGGGGGCCGGACTCCAAGAGACCCAGTACTTC. It encodes CASSPGLAGAGLQETQYF.